These T cell receptor beta chains were read from a single sample in a study of a mutant IDH1 vaccine in newly diagnosed glioma. Their recognized antigens are unknown. Produced via immunoSEQ multiplex PCR; TCRdb's table is partial and in-frame only. The top ten clones hold approximately 0.8% of a sample with almost 95,000 clones, about nine tenths of them seen once. The starting material was PBMCs, obtained from a glioma patient whose treatment included an IDH1 peptide vaccine. These receptors were taken from a woman aged 50 to 65 with glioma. The CDR3 runs from the conserved cysteine through the conserved F or W. A D gene is named only where the DNA matches it firmly.

J gene | V gene | D gene | CDR3 protein
TRBJ2-7 | TRBV14 | TRBD1 | CASSQTTGKANEQYF
TRBJ1-2 | TRBV10-3 | . | CAISDETEANYGYTF
TRBJ1-4 | TRBV4-2 | . | CASSQDEEKLFF
TRBJ1-3 | TRBV27 | . | CASRPEGGTANTIYF
TRBJ2-3 | TRBV10-3 | . | CAISTSTDTQYF
TRBJ2-1 | TRBV27 | TRBD2 | CASSRTSGSTHEQFF
TRBJ2-2 | TRBV5-4 | TRBD2 | CASSSGLAVNTGELFF
TRBJ2-5 | TRBV5-4 | . | CASSTWDNGGETQYF
TRBJ2-3 | TRBV6-5 | TRBD1 | CASRIDRGSTDTQYF
TRBJ2-6 | TRBV6-4 | . | CASSDSSVSGANVLTF
TRBJ2-7 | TRBV10-3 | TRBD1 | CAISDRGRLYEQYF
TRBJ2-1 | TRBV28 | . | CASSPGDLYNEQFF
TRBJ2-3 | TRBV9 | . | CASSALTGDTQYF
TRBJ1-4 | TRBV1 | . | CTRGQQKVGGNEKLFF
TRBJ2-7 | TRBV5-1 | TRBD2 | CASSLAGRGDGQYF
TRBJ1-3 | TRBV5-1 | . | CASSPLIRGGNTIYF
TRBJ2-5 | TRBV30 | . | CACTVETSQETQYF
TRBJ2-3 | TRBV5-1 | TRBD2 | CASTNGTSGTDTQYF
TRBJ1-5 | TRBV19 | . | CASSIAVGVPNQPQHF